This T cell receptor beta chain was identified in a study of T cells expressing NK-cell markers. On the study more broadly: Most of the eight sequenced donors tested HCMV-seropositive; one tested seronegative. Points from the study as a whole: Dominant NKG2C+ clonotypes in five to seven donors made up about 1.0-8% of CD8+ T cells.

It was by 5'RACE template switching with UMIs that TCR beta cDNA was made. TCRdb processed the 5' RACE reads again and assigns one entry to each CDR3 protein, with no DNA. This table holds around 8,000 distinct CDR3 sequences. The germline gives CDR1 LGHNA, CDR2 YNFKEQ. The CDR3 consists of 12 residues. Comments on this clonotype: Its matching antigen is unknown.

The chain carries TRBV4-2 and TRBJ2-1. The specimen sequenced was blood T cells: a sorted CD56 or NKG2C T cell subset, CD4+ or CD8+ T cells, or bulk PBMC T cells (not recorded which). This TCR was recovered from a young man in good health. CDR3 amino acids: CASSQDLGEQFF.